This T cell receptor beta chain was observed in a study of cytomegalovirus exposure and HLA in healthy donors. Sequencing used immunoSEQ multiplex PCR; TCRdb keeps in-frame clones, though not all of them. This repertoire shows some 240,000 clones, 87% found once; its top ten account for roughly 2%. The donors were members of the approximately 110-subject validation cohort (separate from the approximately 670-subject first cohort). The TCR sequence derives from a woman between 18 and 29 years old in good health and CMV-seropositive. The source material was PBMCs.

CDR3 sequence: CASREGRNYGYTF. In DNA, the CDR3 is TGTGCCAGCAGGGAGGGGCGGAACTATGGCTACACCTTC. This sequence joins TRBV2 and TRBJ1-2; tentative D call: TRBD1 (5 bases). The CDR3 spans 13 residues. Per the germline V gene, CDR1 is SNHLY and CDR2 is FYNNEI. Trimming cost V 6 bases and J 2 bases, with 10 bases left between them.